In this sample, the clone carrying this T cell receptor (beta chain) turned up once. The data stem from a study of blood T cell repertoires in COVID-19. About the research overall: The cDNA or gDNA used as material had been derived from T cells, B-cell-depleted T cells, or PBMCs.

The CDR3 extends over 15 amino acids. In germline, CDR1 is SGHTA, CDR2 FQGTGA. J gave up 1 base and V 5 bases, and 5 bases lay outside the gene matches. Sequencing was performed with immunoSEQ multiplex PCR; in TCRdb, only in-frame clones are kept and a portion is missing. The table shows about 270,000 clones, with over 80% occurring only once. Across under 25 US areas, participants ranged in age from 18 to 89 years. Participant-given clinical history determined each cohort assignment. The sequence was obtained from a woman aged 25 to 39 with acute COVID-19. The specimen sequenced was PBMCs or T cells enriched from blood (not recorded which). The V call is TRBV7-3, the J call TRBJ2-3, with 8 bases fitting TRBD1. CDR3 region: CASSTGQGGTDTQYF. DNA of the CDR3: TGTGCCAGCAGCACCGGACAGGGAGGCACAGATACGCAGTATTTT.